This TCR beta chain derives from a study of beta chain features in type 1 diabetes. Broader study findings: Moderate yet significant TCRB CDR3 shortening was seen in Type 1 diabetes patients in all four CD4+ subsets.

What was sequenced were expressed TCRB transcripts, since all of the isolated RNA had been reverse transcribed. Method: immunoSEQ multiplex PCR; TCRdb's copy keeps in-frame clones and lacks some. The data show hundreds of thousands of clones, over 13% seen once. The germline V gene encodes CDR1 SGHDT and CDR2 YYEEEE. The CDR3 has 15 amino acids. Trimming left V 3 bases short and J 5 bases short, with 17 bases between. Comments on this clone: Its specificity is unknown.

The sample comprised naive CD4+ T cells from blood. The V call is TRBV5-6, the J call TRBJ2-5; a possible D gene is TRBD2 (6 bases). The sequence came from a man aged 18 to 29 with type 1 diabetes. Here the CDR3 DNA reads TGTGCCAGCAGCTCTGCCCCAAGGCGGGACGAGACCCAGTACTTC. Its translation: CASSSAPRRDETQYF. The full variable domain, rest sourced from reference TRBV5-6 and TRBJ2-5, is DAGVTQSPTHLIKTRGQQVTLRCSPKSGHDTVSWYQQALGQGPQFIFQYYEEEERQRGNFPDRFSGHQFPNYSSELNVNALLLGDSALYLCASSSAPRRDETQYFGPGTRLLVL.